The rows below give T cell receptor beta chains drawn from one sample of a study of blood T cells in healthy people across ages. A single record per CDR3 protein comes from TCRdb applying MiXCR to the 5' RACE reads. The repertoire holds under 1,100,000 distinct CDR3 sequences, with about 25% as singletons. The sample was also reused in another study, on T cells of mothers and their children.

Sequences were obtained from blood. The receptors were gathered from a girl aged 2-9 years in good health. Both conserved end residues are part of each CDR3. Each record gives: clone size, V gene, J gene, D gene, CDR3 DNA, CDR3 protein. The D gene is left open where the match is weak. Not every row has a clone size; where given, it reads once, few, many or a size class.

.	TRBV12-3/TRBV12-4	TRBJ1-3	TRBD1	TGTGCCAGCAGTTTGCAGGGGGCGTATGGAAACACCATATATTTT	CASSLQGAYGNTIYF
few	TRBV28	TRBJ1-2	.	TGTGCCAGCGGCGAGGGGTTAGGGTATGGCTACACCTTC	CASGEGLGYGYTF
few	TRBV12-5	TRBJ1-1	.	TGTGCTAGTGGTTTGGGGCCGGGGGATCGGAACACTGAAGCTTTCTTT	CASGLGPGDRNTEAFF
few	TRBV27	TRBJ2-1	TRBD2	TGTGCCAGCAGTTTTTCCGGGACTAAGAATGAGCAGTTCTTC	CASSFSGTKNEQFF
.	TRBV3-1	TRBJ2-3	.	TGTGCCAGCAGCCAAGGCGGGATCACAGATACGCAGTATTTT	CASSQGGITDTQYF
.	TRBV7-9	TRBJ2-7	.	TGTGCCAGCACCTCGGAGGACGGACCCTCCTACGAGCAGTACTTC	CASTSEDGPSYEQYF
few	TRBV27	TRBJ2-7	.	TGTGCCAGCCGGGACTCGAGCTCCTACGAGCAGTACTTC	CASRDSSSYEQYF
few	TRBV20-1	TRBJ1-3	.	TGCAGTGCCTTAGCAGGAGCCGGAAACACCATATATTTT	CSALAGAGNTIYF
.	TRBV12-3/TRBV12-4	TRBJ2-1	.	TGTGCCAGCAGACTCCCTGGGGGTCCGTGGGATGAGCAGTTCTTC	CASRLPGGPWDEQFF
.	TRBV29-1	TRBJ2-5	.	TGCAGCGTCTACCTAGGAAAAGAGACCCAGTACTTC	CSVYLGKETQYF
.	TRBV11-3	TRBJ2-1	.	TGTGCCAGCAGCTTGGCCCCTACTAGCTCCGGGTTCTTC	CASSLAPTSSGFF
.	TRBV20-1	TRBJ2-5	.	TGCAGTGCCCTTCGTGGGACGCTGGATCAAGAGACCCAGTACTTC	CSALRGTLDQETQYF
.	TRBV27	TRBJ1-4	.	TGTGCCAGCAGTTCCGACAGGACGAATGAAAAACTGTTTTTT	CASSSDRTNEKLFF
.	TRBV7-2	TRBJ1-4	TRBD1	TGTGCCAGCAGTCCCGACAGGGTGGAGGAAAAACTGTTTTTT	CASSPDRVEEKLFF
few	TRBV29-1	TRBJ2-7	.	TGCAGCGTTGAAAGTCGGAGTGGGGGTCCCTACGAGCAGTACTTC	CSVESRSGGPYEQYF
.	TRBV20-1	TRBJ2-1	TRBD2	TGCAGTGCTAGAAGACCGGGGGGGTACAATGAGCAGTTCTTC	CSARRPGGYNEQFF
.	TRBV24-1	TRBJ2-1	.	TGTGCCACCAGTGATGTCGACTTCCCATTTGAGCGGTTCTTC	CATSDVDFPFERFF
few	TRBV12-3/TRBV12-4	TRBJ2-5	.	TGTGCCAGCAGTACCTGGGGGGCCCCGGAAGAGACCCAGTACTTC	CASSTWGAPEETQYF
few	TRBV3-1	TRBJ2-1	.	TGTGCCAGCAGCCAAGTATCGACGGGACTCTACAATGAGCAGTTCTTC	CASSQVSTGLYNEQFF
.	TRBV2	TRBJ1-6	TRBD1	TGTGCCAGCGGACAGGGGAATAATTCACCCCTCCACTTT	CASGQGNNSPLHF
.	TRBV7-2	TRBJ2-3	.	TGTGCCAGCAGCGGAGGAGCAGGTCGTCGGGATACGCAGTATTTT	CASSGGAGRRDTQYF
few	TRBV7-6	TRBJ2-4	.	TGTGCCAGCAGCTTAGCAACCGTTTCCAAAAACATTCAGTACTTC	CASSLATVSKNIQYF
few	TRBV4-3	TRBJ1-1	.	TGCGCCAGCAGCCAAGATCAGGAAGGGAGCTCTGAAGCTTTCTTT	CASSQDQEGSSEAFF
.	TRBV7-8	TRBJ1-2	.	TGTGCCAGCAGCTCATGGGGTGAGGCTAACTATGGCTACACCTTC	CASSSWGEANYGYTF
few	TRBV7-8	TRBJ2-2	.	TGTGCCAGCAGCTCCGTGGGGGTAAACACCGGGGAGCTGTTTTTT	CASSSVGVNTGELFF
.	TRBV7-2	TRBJ2-1	TRBD2	TGTGCCAGCAGCTTATTACAAGGACTAGCGGTACACAATGAGCAGTTCTTC	CASSLLQGLAVHNEQFF
.	TRBV20-1	TRBJ2-2	.	TGCAGTGCTAGACTCAACCCCGGGGAGCTGTTTTTT	CSARLNPGELFF
.	TRBV12-3/TRBV12-4	TRBJ2-1	TRBD1	TGTGCCAGCATTCCCGACAGGGTTGCGTACAATCAGCAGTTCTTC	CASIPDRVAYNQQFF
.	TRBV12-3/TRBV12-4	TRBJ2-7	.	TGTGCCGAAGAGGAGGCCAGATTCTCCTACGAGCAGTACTTC	CAEEEARFSYEQYF
.	TRBV6-2/TRBV6-3	TRBJ1-3	.	TGTGCCAGCAGCTCGGACGGCCTCTCTGGAAACACCATATATTTT	CASSSDGLSGNTIYF
.	TRBV7-9	TRBJ1-1	.	TGTGCCAGCAGCCCGAAGGGGACGGGGAACACTGAAGCTTTCTTT	CASSPKGTGNTEAFF
few	TRBV6-5	TRBJ1-1	.	TGTGCCAGCAGCTCCAGTATCGCTGAAGCTTTCTTT	CASSSSIAEAFF
.	TRBV12-3/TRBV12-4	TRBJ1-1	.	TGTGCCAGCAGTTTAGTAGGCATAAACACTGAAGCTTTCTTT	CASSLVGINTEAFF
.	TRBV20-1	TRBJ2-2	TRBD2	TGCAGTGCTAGACCGGGGGGGTTCACCGGGGAGCTGTTTTTT	CSARPGGFTGELFF
.	TRBV4-3	TRBJ2-7	TRBD1	TGCGCCAGCAGCCAAGGGCAGGGGGAAGGGGACGAGCAGTACTTC	CASSQGQGEGDEQYF
many	TRBV7-9	TRBJ2-7	.	TGTGCCAGCAGTCCACTCTCCTACGAGCAGTACTTC	CASSPLSYEQYF
.	TRBV29-1	TRBJ2-5	TRBD1	TGCAGCGTAGTATCTGGATTGAGTACAGGGGGCTTTGATTGGACCCAGTACTTC	CSVVSGLSTGGFDWTQYF
.	TRBV29-1	TRBJ2-1	.	TGCAGCGTTGGGGGGGAGTCATTCAATGAGCAGTTCTTC	CSVGGESFNEQFF
many	TRBV7-2	TRBJ2-3	.	TGTGCCAGCAGCGCCCTAACGGCGGATACGCAGTATTTT	CASSALTADTQYF
few	TRBV20-1	TRBJ2-1	TRBD2	TGCAGTGCTAAGCGGGAGTCCTACAATGAGCAGTTCTTC	CSAKRESYNEQFF
.	TRBV20-1	TRBJ2-5	.	TGCAGTGCTAGATGGAAGAGCGAGACCCAGTACTTC	CSARWKSETQYF
many	TRBV6-6	TRBJ1-5	.	TGTGCCACCTACTGGAACTCTCTAGGCAATCAGCCCCAGCATTTT	CATYWNSLGNQPQHF
.	TRBV20-1	TRBJ2-7	.	TGCAGTGCTAGAGGGACAGACTTTTACGAGCAGTACTTC	CSARGTDFYEQYF
few	TRBV12-3/TRBV12-4	TRBJ1-5	.	TGTGCCAGTCAAGGTGCCAACGCCGATCAGCCCCAGCATTTT	CASQGANADQPQHF
few	TRBV4-1	TRBJ2-2	.	TGCGCCAGCAGCCTTGGCCTCAACCCCACCGGGGAGCTGTTTTTT	CASSLGLNPTGELFF
few	TRBV20-1	TRBJ2-5	TRBD1	TGCAGTGCTAGAGAGAAGGGCTCGGGACAGAGCCTTTCAAGGACCCAGTACTTC	CSAREKGSGQSLSRTQYF
.	TRBV28	TRBJ2-3	TRBD2	TGTGCCAGCAGTCCGGAGTGGAGCGGGAGAGTGGGGCTCGCAGATACGCAGTATTTT	CASSPEWSGRVGLADTQYF